The rows below give T cell receptor beta chains drawn from one sample of a study of radiation and T cells in renal cell carcinoma. Libraries were prepared by immunoSEQ multiplex PCR; TCRdb keeps only in-frame clonotypes and omits some of them. The sample comprises 70,000 to 95,000 clones, 82% of which are singletons, and almost 6.5% rests with the top ten. The sample here was blood, taken from a patient whose treatment included radiotherapy and nephrectomy. These receptor sequences come from a man between 60 and 70 years old with renal cell carcinoma. Each CDR3 is given with its conserved first and last residue. D genes are given only for firm matches. Clone size is stated in some rows and not others, as once, few, many or a class when expanded.

TRBJ2-1 | 12 | TRBV29-1 | . | . | CSVGETSAEQFF | TGCAGCGTTGGGGAGACTAGTGCTGAGCAGTTCTTC
TRBJ2-1 | 12 | TRBV19 | . | . | CATGTGGDEQFF | TGTGCCACCGGGACGGGGGGCGATGAGCAGTTCTTC
TRBJ2-6 | 14 | TRBV19 | . | . | CASCQSSGANVLTF | TGTGCCAGTTGTCAGAGCTCTGGGGCCAACGTCCTGACTTTC
TRBJ2-1 | 15 | TRBV27 | . | . | CASSFKGGGDIEQFF | TGTGCCAGCAGTTTTAAAGGAGGGGGAGATATCGAGCAGTTCTTC
TRBJ1-2 | 17 | TRBV19 | TRBD1 | . | CASSIPPRTGVYYGYTF | TGTGCCAGTAGTATACCACCCCGGACAGGGGTATACTATGGCTACACCTTC
TRBJ2-7 | 11 | TRBV20-1 | . | . | CSANRAYEQYF | TGCAGTGCTAACAGGGCCTACGAGCAGTACTTC
TRBJ1-5 | 13 | TRBV2 | . | . | CAGTQGPHQPQHF | TGTGCCGGCACACAGGGACCTCATCAGCCCCAGCATTTT
TRBJ2-1 | 16 | TRBV6-5 | . | few | CASSLQPDTTYNEQFF | TGTGCCAGCAGTTTACAACCGGACACGACCTACAATGAGCAGTTCTTC
TRBJ2-5 | 14 | TRBV10-3 | . | . | CAISNAGSQETQYF | TGTGCCATCAGTAACGCAGGATCCCAAGAGACCCAGTACTTC
TRBJ1-2 | 11 | TRBV20-1 | . | . | CSAFQGWAYTF | TGCAGTGCTTTTCAGGGGTGGGCCTACACCTTC
TRBJ2-6 | 19 | TRBV28 | . | . | CASSFYYDRTGSGANVLTF | TGTGCCAGCAGTTTCTATTACGACAGGACCGGCTCTGGGGCCAACGTCCTGACTTTC
TRBJ2-7 | 14 | TRBV7-2 | . | . | CASSLDHSSYEQYF | TGTGCCAGCAGCTTAGACCACTCCTCCTACGAGCAGTACTTC
TRBJ2-1 | 16 | TRBV7-8 | . | . | CASSSQGGTAGYEQFF | TGTGCCAGCAGCTCCCAGGGCGGGACCGCCGGTTATGAGCAGTTCTTC
TRBJ2-1 | 13 | TRBV5-1 | TRBD1 | . | CATATGNYNEQFF | TGCGCCACCGCGACAGGGAACTACAATGAGCAGTTCTTC
TRBJ1-2 | 12 | TRBV5-1 | . | . | CASSLRGSGYTF | TGCGCCAGCAGCTTGCGGGGGAGCGGCTACACCTTC
TRBJ2-4 | 19 | TRBV4-1 | . | . | CASSQESLTQMGAKNIQYF | TGCGCCAGCAGCCAAGAAAGCCTGACCCAGATGGGCGCCAAAAACATTCAGTACTTC
TRBJ2-7 | 14 | TRBV4-3 | TRBD1 | few | CASSQGTGTYEQYF | TGCGCCAGCAGCCAAGGGACAGGGACCTACGAGCAGTACTTC
TRBJ1-2 | 11 | TRBV21-1 | . | once | CASSDFNGYTF | TGTGCCAGCAGCGATTTCAATGGCTACACCTTC
TRBJ2-3 | 15 | TRBV29-1 | TRBD2 | once | CSVDGLAGYTDTQYF | TGCAGCGTTGACGGACTAGCGGGGTACACAGATACGCAGTATTTT
TRBJ1-1 | 14 | TRBV19 | TRBD1 | . | CASSLGQKNTEAFF | TGTGCCAGTAGTCTGGGACAGAAGAACACTGAAGCTTTCTTT
TRBJ2-1 | 17 | TRBV5-4 | TRBD2 | . | CASSSGAGAGEWDEQFF | TGTGCCAGCAGCTCCGGAGCGGGGGCGGGAGAATGGGATGAGCAGTTCTTC
TRBJ1-2 | 15 | TRBV10-3 | . | few | CAITSWGDGRDGYTF | TGTGCCATCACCTCGTGGGGGGACGGCCGGGATGGCTACACCTTC
TRBJ2-1 | 13 | TRBV7-6 | . | few | CASSLAEAGEQFF | TGTGCCAGCAGCTTAGCGGAAGCGGGTGAGCAGTTCTTC
TRBJ1-1 | 12 | TRBV5-6 | . | few | CASSLQGLTAFF | TGTGCCAGCAGCTTGCAGGGACTTACAGCTTTCTTT
TRBJ2-7 | 13 | TRBV27 | . | . | CASSFSGLGEQYF | TGTGCCAGCAGTTTTTCGGGGTTGGGAGAGCAGTACTTC
TRBJ2-1 | 15 | TRBV7-2 | . | few | CASSLVGSSYNEQFF | TGTGCCAGCAGCTTAGTGGGAAGCTCCTACAATGAGCAGTTCTTC
TRBJ2-1 | 13 | TRBV5-6 | . | . | CASSLPSYNEQFF | TGTGCCAGCAGCTTGCCCAGCTACAATGAGCAGTTCTTC
TRBJ1-2 | 13 | TRBV19 | . | . | CASSILGNYGYTF | TGTGCCAGTAGTATTTTGGGGAACTATGGCTACACCTTC
TRBJ2-5 | 13 | TRBV12-5 | TRBD2 | . | CASGFGRKKTQYF | TGTGCTAGTGGTTTCGGGAGGAAAAAGACCCAGTACTTC
TRBJ1-1 | 15 | TRBV9 | . | . | CASSAVGSMNTEAFF | TGTGCCAGCAGCGCCGTGGGGAGCATGAACACTGAAGCTTTCTTT
TRBJ2-7 | 13 | TRBV5-1 | . | . | CASSEGPYLEQYF | TGCGCCAGCAGCGAAGGACCTTATCTGGAGCAGTACTTC
TRBJ1-4 | 14 | TRBV30 | . | . | CAWSVPGAQEKLFF | TGTGCCTGGAGTGTACCGGGGGCGCAAGAAAAACTGTTTTTT
TRBJ1-1 | 18 | TRBV19 | . | . | CASSIGEDSTSMNTEAFF | TGTGCCAGTAGTATTGGGGAGGACAGCACGTCAATGAACACTGAAGCTTTCTTT
TRBJ1-1 | 14 | TRBV9 | . | . | CASSVDFRNTEAFF | TGTGCCAGCAGCGTAGATTTCAGGAACACTGAAGCTTTCTTT
TRBJ2-1 | 15 | TRBV15 | . | once | CATSRERSSYNEQFF | TGTGCCACCAGCAGAGAAAGAAGCTCCTACAATGAGCAGTTCTTC
TRBJ2-7 | 19 | TRBV7-8 | . | few | CASSLKTRPPHPTSYEQYF | TGTGCCAGCAGCTTAAAGACTAGGCCCCCACACCCGACCTCCTACGAGCAGTACTTC
TRBJ2-1 | 12 | TRBV19 | TRBD2 | . | CASSIGEGIPFF | TGTGCCAGTAGTATAGGGGAGGGAATCCCGTTCTTC
TRBJ1-4 | 15 | TRBV11-2 | . | . | CASSLVLRGDEKLFF | TGTGCCAGCAGCTTGGTCCTAAGGGGGGATGAAAAACTGTTTTTT
TRBJ2-6 | 16 | TRBV5-1 | . | . | CASSLAGATGANVLTF | TGCGCCAGCAGCTTGGCCGGGGCCACTGGGGCCAACGTCCTGACTTTC
TRBJ1-5 | 14 | TRBV2 | . | . | CASSEDRTGQPQHF | TGTGCCAGCAGTGAAGACAGAACCGGCCAGCCCCAGCATTTT
TRBJ2-1 | 17 | TRBV18 | TRBD2 | . | CASSPRPLAGVANEQFF | TGTGCCAGCTCACCGCGCCCCTTGGCGGGAGTAGCAAATGAGCAGTTCTTC
TRBJ2-4 | 15 | TRBV28 | . | few | CASSRYTGVQNIQYF | TGTGCCAGCAGCCGGTATACGGGGGTCCAAAACATTCAGTACTTC
TRBJ2-7 | 14 | TRBV5-1 | . | . | CASSPAGGVYEQYF | TGCGCCAGCAGCCCGGCCGGGGGCGTCTACGAGCAGTACTTC
TRBJ2-1 | 18 | TRBV10-3 | TRBD2 | . | CAISGPLAGGPSYNEQFF | TGTGCCATCAGTGGCCCACTAGCGGGAGGCCCTTCCTACAATGAGCAGTTCTTC
TRBJ2-3 | 16 | TRBV28 | . | . | CASSFSGTQRTDTQYF | TGTGCCAGCAGTTTTAGCGGTACCCAGCGCACAGATACGCAGTATTTT
TRBJ2-1 | 11 | TRBV29-1 | TRBD2 | few | CSVAGTSGEFF | TGCAGCGTCGCCGGGACTAGCGGAGAGTTCTTC